The 21 T cell receptor beta chains below all came from one sample that was sequenced in a study of T cell responses to AZD1222 COVID-19 vaccine. The data were produced by immunoSEQ multiplex PCR, yet TCRdb's version contains in-frame clones alone and is incomplete. The table includes approximately 130,000 clones, approximately 91% detected once. The sample was peripheral blood, taken on day 0 of AZD1222 vaccination. The receptors were sampled from an adult in good health.

In its sample, this clone was seen a few times. This rearrangement joins TRBV30 to TRBJ1-1; D unresolved. From germline, CDR1 is GTSNPN and CDR2 SVGIG (reference sequence). The length of the CDR3 is 11 residues. Trimming cost V 4 bases and J 5 bases, with 8 bases left between them. The CDR3: CAWKGGTEAFF. In DNA, the CDR3 is TGTGCCTGGAAGGGAGGGACTGAAGCTTTCTTT.

The V gene is TRBV5-6, the J gene TRBJ1-2; unclear D gene. V was trimmed by 0 bases and J by 2 bases, leaving 5 bases between them. Germline assignment: CDR1 SGHDT and CDR2 YYEEEE. The CDR3 has 13 residues. The CDR3 DNA is TGTGCCAGCAGCTTGGGGCAGAACTATGGCTACACCTTC. The encoded protein is CASSLGQNYGYTF.

The chain recombines TRBV6-9 with TRBJ2-7; no firm D call. Trimming removed 0 bases from V and 2 bases from J, with 2 bases in between. From germline, CDR1 is MNHGY and CDR2 SVAAGI. CDR3 length: 12 residues. The CDR3 region is CASSYSTYEQYF. DNA for the CDR3: TGTGCCAGCAGTTATTCCACCTACGAGCAGTACTTC.

The chain couples TRBV28 to TRBJ1-2; no reliable D call. The germline V gene has CDR1 MDHEN and CDR2 SYDVKM. The V end lost 5 bases, the J end lost 7 bases, and 14 bases lay between the germline ends. The CDR3 runs 13 residues. CDR3 amino acids: CASSDPVKRGYTF. The CDR3 DNA is TGTGCCAGCAGTGATCCGGTAAAGCGTGGCTACACCTTC.

A few counts support this clone. V is TRBV6-2 or TRBV6-3 and J is TRBJ2-1; 11 bases are shared with TRBD2. Germline V gene sequence: CDR1 MNHEY, CDR2 SVGEGT. This CDR3 spans 19 amino acids. The junction had 12 bases not matched to a gene; V was cut back by 5 bases and J by 0 bases. Here the CDR3 reads CASSGQGLAGGSSYNEQFF. CDR3 DNA: TGTGCCAGCAGTGGCCAGGGGCTAGCGGGAGGTAGCTCCTACAATGAGCAGTTCTTC.

The chain uses TRBV30 and TRBJ1-2, with D possibly matching TRBD1 (6 bases). Germline-derived CDR1 and CDR2 are GTSNPN and SVGIG (reference sequence). Trimming left V 2 bases short and J 6 bases short, with 19 bases between. The CDR3 loop spans 15 amino acids. The CDR3 nucleotides read TGTGCCTGGAGTACCACCTACAGGGAACAAGATGGCTACACCTTC. Protein: CAWSTTYREQDGYTF.

The chain uses TRBV7-9 and TRBJ1-3; D call uncertain. CDR3 length: 15 amino acids. Germline V gene lookup returns CDR1 SEHNR and CDR2 FQNEAQ (reference sequence). Trimming cost V 0 bases and J 2 bases, with 8 bases left between them. For the CDR3, the DNA is TGTGCCAGCAGCTTAGCGCTAAGGGCTGGAAACACCATATATTTT. It encodes CASSLALRAGNTIYF.

The chain combines TRBV7-3 with TRBJ2-1; D not certain. The CDR3 length is 13 residues. V was pared by 0 bases and J by 4 bases, with 4 bases between. In germline, CDR1 is SGHTA, CDR2 FQGTGA. The CDR3 protein is CASSLTGYNEQFF. The DNA of the CDR3 is TGTGCCAGCAGCTTAACGGGGTACAATGAGCAGTTCTTC.

V gene TRBV7-9 combines with J gene TRBJ1-3, with TRBD1 matching over 9 bases. Trimming cost V 5 bases and J 0 bases; bases outside gene matches: 8. The CDR3 sequence is 17 residues long. Germline CDR1 reads SEHNR; CDR2 reads FQNEAQ (reference sequence). CDR3 bases: TGTGCCAGCAGCCGTTCAACAGGGGGCTTCTCTGGAAACACCATATATTTT. Residues: CASSRSTGGFSGNTIYF.

The chain recombines TRBV6-2 or TRBV6-3 with TRBJ2-3; either TRBD1 or TRBD2 may supply D (7 bases each). This CDR3 has 15 amino acids. Germline loops: CDR1 MNHEY, CDR2 SVGEGT. Trimming removed 6 bases from V and 4 bases from J, with 17 bases in between. CDR3 nucleotide sequence: TGTGCCAGCAGCCGCACAGGGGAGGGACCAGATACGCAGTATTTT. Translating gives CASSRTGEGPDTQYF.

The rearrangement joins TRBV7-2 to TRBJ2-3, with D perhaps TRBD1 or TRBD2 (5 bases each). V lost 5 bases and J 2 bases, leaving 20 bases between the germline ends. Germline CDR1 and CDR2: SGHTA and FQGNSA. The CDR3 loop spans 17 amino acids. The CDR3: CASSPRGRDYFTDTQYF. Here the CDR3 DNA reads TGTGCCAGCAGCCCTAGGGGTCGAGACTACTTCACAGATACGCAGTATTTT. Complete variable domain (other parts from reference TRBV7-2 and TRBJ2-3): GAGVSQSPSNKVTEKGKDVELRCDPISGHTALYWYRQSLGQGLEFLIYFQGNSAPDKSGLPSDRFSAERTGGSVSTLTIQRTQQEDSAVYLCASSPRGRDYFTDTQYFGPGTRLTVL.

The chain recombines TRBV4-2 with TRBJ1-4; TRBD1 is a possible D gene (5 bases). The CDR3 is 19 amino acids. Germline CDR1 and CDR2: LGHNA and YNFKEQ. The V end was cut by 1 base, the J end by 4 bases, with 22 bases between. Here the CDR3 DNA reads TGTGCCAGCAGCCAAGTTGCCTCGGGCCAGGGCGGTGGTAATGAAAAACTGTTTTTT. As protein: CASSQVASGQGGGNEKLFF.

This clone was seen only a few times. The chain carries TRBV29-1 and TRBJ2-2; D unresolved. The V gene's germline CDR1 is SQVTM and CDR2 ANQGSEA. This CDR3 contains 13 residues. The V gene lost 4 bases and the J gene lost 0 bases, with 6 bases spanning the gap. The DNA for the CDR3 is TGCAGCGTTGGTATACCGAACACCGGGGAGCTGTTTTTT. Residues: CSVGIPNTGELFF.

The chain links TRBV9 to TRBJ2-5, with 8 bases aligning to TRBD1. The V segment lost 4 bases and the J segment 4 bases; nucleotides outside the gene matches: 6. CDR3 length: 14 amino acids. Germline values: CDR1 SGDLS, CDR2 YYNGEE. The CDR3 sequence is CASSTDRGRETQYF. The CDR3, as DNA: TGTGCCAGCAGCACCGACAGGGGCCGAGAGACCCAGTACTTC.

The chain combines TRBV7-9 with TRBJ1-3; D unresolved. Deletions cut 0 bases from V and 0 bases from J, with 6 bases between. The germline V gene encodes CDR1 SEHNR and CDR2 FQNEAQ (reference sequence). The length of the CDR3 is 15 residues. The CDR3 DNA is TGTGCCAGCAGCTTAGCCACCGCCTCTGGAAACACCATATATTTT. It encodes CASSLATASGNTIYF. The full variable domain, with the rest looked up from reference TRBV7-9 and TRBJ1-3, is DTGVSQNPRHKITKRGQNVTFRCDPISEHNRLYWYRQTLGQGPEFLTYFQNEAQLEKSRLLSDRFSAERPKGSFSTLEIQRTEQGDSAMYLCASSLATASGNTIYFGEGSWLTVV.

The rearrangement uses TRBV10-3 and TRBJ1-3; the match to TRBD1 covers 9 bases. V dropped 11 bases and J dropped 2; count of bases not matched to a gene: 16. Germline V gives CDR1 ENHRY, CDR2 SYGVKD. This CDR3 region has 17 residues. The CDR3 protein is CAASDPRRQGAGNTIYF. The CDR3 DNA reads as TGTGCCGCATCCGACCCACGAAGACAGGGGGCTGGAAACACCATATATTTT.

CDR3 protein: CASSYGFTGQGYNEQFF. CDR3 bases: TGTGCCAGCAGTTACGGATTCACAGGGCAAGGCTACAATGAGCAGTTCTTC. The V and J genes are TRBV6-8 and TRBJ2-1, with a weak D call TRBD1 (6 bases). The length of the CDR3 is 17 residues. Germline CDR1 reads MNHGY; CDR2 reads SAAAGT. Deletions cut 2 bases from V and 3 bases from J, with 17 bases between.

This chain joins TRBV3-1 (or the pseudogene TRBV3-2) and TRBJ2-7; TRBD2 matches at 7 bases. With 1 base clipped from V and 0 bases from J, the junction kept 6 bases outside the gene matches. The CDR3 contains 16 residues. CDR1 is LGHDT, CDR2 YNNKEL, per germline (reference sequence). CDR3 nucleotide sequence: TGTGCCAGCAGCCAAGTTCAGGCTAGCGGCTCCTACGAGCAGTACTTC. Its protein is CASSQVQASGSYEQYF.

This chain joins TRBV6-5 and TRBJ2-1; 11 nucleotides match TRBD2. With 6 bases clipped from V and 10 bases from J, the junction kept 11 bases outside the gene matches. The germline CDR1 and CDR2 sequences are MNHEY and SVGAGI. CDR3 length equals 15 residues. The CDR3 protein is CASSPRTSGYREQFF. As DNA, the CDR3 is TGTGCCAGCAGCCCAAGGACTAGCGGGTATAGAGAGCAGTTCTTC.

The rearrangement joins TRBV30 to TRBJ1-1; tentatively, D is TRBD1 (6 bases). Germline CDR1 is GTSNPN and CDR2 is SVGIG (reference sequence). CDR3 size: 13 residues. Trimming removed 4 bases from V and 4 bases from J, with 13 bases in between. DNA for the CDR3: TGTGCCTGGACCCAGGGGCACCCCACTGAAGCTTTCTTT. It codes for CAWTQGHPTEAFF.

The chain links TRBV7-9 to TRBJ2-1; 9 bases line up with TRBD1. CDR1 is SEHNR and CDR2 is FQNEAQ in the germline V gene (reference sequence). V lost 0 bases, J lost 5 bases, and 5 bases stayed unmatched. There are 16 residues in the CDR3. In DNA, the CDR3 is TGTGCCAGCAGCTTAGCGGGACAGGGTTCCAACAATGAGCAGTTCTTC. It encodes CASSLAGQGSNNEQFF.